This T cell receptor beta chain appears in the sequencing data of a study of T cell responses to AZD1222 COVID-19 vaccine. About this clone itself: Its specificity is unknown.

General observations from the study: Donors skewed white British and female; clonal diversity was possibly underestimated. Spike-specific TCR breadth and depth both grew after two AZD1222 doses. The peak T cell response came first, and repertoires were sampled only after it. Seropositivity was recorded at baseline in only 6 or 7 AZD1222 recipients.

Produced via immunoSEQ multiplex PCR; TCRdb's table is partial and in-frame only. The sample contains roughly 180,000 clones, about nine tenths of which appear only once. From germline, CDR1 is SNHLY and CDR2 FYNNEI. This CDR3 has 17 amino acids. Trimming at V came to 8 bases and at J to 2 bases, leaving 12 bases not matched to a gene. The sequenced sample was peripheral blood, obtained 28 days after the second AZD1222 dose. The sequence came from an adult who received the AZD1222 COVID-19 vaccine. J is TRBJ2-1 and V is TRBV2, with TRBD2 matching over 10 bases. The CDR3 DNA reads TGTGCCAGCCTAACTAGCGGGAAAATCTTTGCCTACAATGAGCAGTTCTTC. It is translated as CASLTSGKIFAYNEQFF.